The clone carrying this T cell receptor (beta chain) was observed a few times. These data are taken from a study of T-cell reconstitution after alpha-beta-depleted transplantation in children. CDR1 and CDR2 (germline): MGHRA, YSYEKL. The germline V and J ends were trimmed by 0 bases and 0 bases, with 8 bases remaining between them. This CDR3 comprises 15 residues. Library preparation (for TCRbeta) was performed with unique molecular identifiers. TCRdb fed the PCR reads into MiXCR, producing one record per CDR3 protein. The repertoire holds some 100,000 distinct CDR3 sequences, with 20% to 25% as singletons.

This chain connects TRBV4-1 to TRBJ1-2; D remains ambiguous. The source was PBMCs, collected before TCRalphabeta/CD19-depleted stem cell transplant. This sequence was found in a boy younger than 10 with acute lymphoblastic leukemia, due to receive a stem cell transplant. CDR3 in amino acids: CASSQEARTNYGYTF. For the CDR3, the DNA is TGCGCCAGCAGCCAAGAAGCTAGAACTAACTATGGCTACACCTTC.